One sample yielded the 18 T cell receptor beta chains listed below, sequenced in a study of PD-L1 blockade in urothelial cancer. Only in-frame clones appear in the TCRdb table, and some are missing; sequencing was by immunoSEQ multiplex PCR. The sample holds fewer than 50,000 clones, about four fifths seen once. Regarding time point: pretreatment peripheral blood. Sequencing used PBMCs, obtained around atezolizumab (anti-PD-L1) treatment. Receptor source: a man between 65 and 85 years old with urothelial cancer.

To note about this clone: Other DNA sequences within the sample encode an identical CDR3. The V call is TRBV7-6, the J call TRBJ1-1, with D possibly being TRBD1 (5 bases). CDR1 and CDR2 from the germline V gene are SGHVS and FNYEAQ. The CDR3 has 14 amino acids. Trimming shortened V by 1 base and J by 1 base, and 7 bases separated the two germline ends. CDR3 residues: CASSLGQGNTEAFF. The CDR3, as DNA: TGTGCCAGCAGCTTAGGCCAGGGGAACACTGAAGCTTTCTTT.

The chain carries TRBV5-1 and TRBJ1-1, with D perhaps matching TRBD1 (6 bases). Germline V gene data show CDR1 as SGHRS and CDR2 as YFSETQ. Trimming shortened V by 3 bases and J by 4 bases, and 19 bases separated the two germline ends. The CDR3 covers 16 residues. CDR3 sequence (DNA): TGCGCCAGCAGCTGGGAGGCGGGGGGGCTGGGCACTGAAGCTTTCTTT. This translates into CASSWEAGGLGTEAFF.

This clone has more than one count but fewer than ten. This sequence joins TRBV6-5 and TRBJ1-1; 7 nucleotides align to TRBD1. Germline values: CDR1 MNHEY, CDR2 SVGAGI. This CDR3 spans 13 amino acids. The J segment lost 11 bases and the V segment lost 4 bases, leaving 10 bases of the junction unmatched. The DNA for the CDR3 is TGTGCCAGCAGTTCTGACAGGGCCTACTCTGCTTTCTTT. Translated: CASSSDRAYSAFF.

V is TRBV11-1 and J is TRBJ2-7; 10 bases fit TRBD1. With V trimmed by 4 bases and J by 6 bases, 6 bases remained unmatched. Germline loops: CDR1 SGHAT, CDR2 FQDESV (reference sequence). The CDR3 length is 14 residues. CDR3 coding DNA: TGTGCCAGCAGCTACGACAGGGGGCTGGGCGAGCAGTACTTC. This sequence encodes CASSYDRGLGEQYF. The entire variable domain, with the rest obtained from reference TRBV11-1 and TRBJ2-7, is as follows: EAEVAQSPRYKITEKSQAVAFWCDPISGHATLYWYRQILGQGPELLVQFQDESVVDDSQLPKDRFSAERLKGVDSTLKIQPAELGDSAMYLCASSYDRGLGEQYFGPGTRLTVT.

The rearrangement uses TRBV29-1 and TRBJ2-2, with TRBD2 matching over 10 bases. With 4 bases clipped from V and 3 bases from J, the junction kept 11 bases outside the gene matches. CDR3 size: 17 residues. The germline gives CDR1 SQVTM, CDR2 ANQGSEA. In DNA, the CDR3 is TGCAGCGTTGCTCGTTCTAGCGGGAGTGGTTACACCGGGGAGCTGTTTTTT. This encodes CSVARSSGSGYTGELFF.

The rearrangement links TRBV29-1 to TRBJ2-2; weak D call: TRBD2 (5 bases). The CDR3 totals 14 residues. V was pared by 2 bases and J by 3 bases, with 10 bases between. Germline CDR1 reads SQVTM; CDR2 reads ANQGSEA. The DNA for the CDR3 is TGCAGCGTTGAACGGACTGGGCACACCGGGGAGCTGTTTTTT. Translation: CSVERTGHTGELFF.

The chain links TRBV12-5 to TRBJ1-2; D uncertain. The CDR3 has 13 residues. Germline V gene data show CDR1 as LGHNT and CDR2 as FRNRAP. Trimming pared 7 bases from V and 4 bases from J, leaving 13 bases between. CDR3 protein: CASALGEPYGYTF. The DNA for the CDR3 is TGTGCTAGTGCCCTTGGAGAGCCCTATGGCTACACCTTC. Based on the CDR3 plus reference TRBV12-5 and TRBJ1-2, the full variable domain is DARVTQTPRHKVTEMGQEVTMRCQPILGHNTVFWYRQTMMQGLELLAYFRNRAPLDDSGMPKDRFSAEMPDATLATLKIQPSEPRDSAVYFCASALGEPYGYTFGSGTRLTVV.

The rearrangement uses TRBV28 and TRBJ1-3, with a weak D call TRBD1 (5 bases). V was clipped by 3 bases and J by 2 bases, with 8 bases between them. CDR3 length equals 14 residues. Germline-derived CDR1 and CDR2 are MDHEN and SYDVKM. In DNA, the CDR3 is TGTGCCAGCAGTTTTCGGGGGACTGGAAACACCATATATTTT. It translates to CASSFRGTGNTIYF.

The V call is TRBV5-1, the J call TRBJ2-3; a weak D match, TRBD1 (5 bases). Germline V gene data show CDR1 as SGHRS and CDR2 as YFSETQ. The V end lost 2 bases, the J end lost 5 bases, and 12 bases lay between the germline ends. This CDR3 spans 14 amino acids. CDR3 loop: CASSLGALGDTQYF. The CDR3 region has the DNA TGCGCCAGCAGCTTAGGGGCCCTGGGAGATACGCAGTATTTT.

The chain links TRBV7-3 to TRBJ2-7, with a possible D match to TRBD1 (5 bases). The CDR3 runs to 13 residues. V lost 3 bases, J lost 6 bases, and 12 bases lay in between. CDR1 is SGHTA and CDR2 is FQGTGA in the germline V gene. This CDR3 reads CASSLQGWGEQYF. The CDR3 DNA reads TGTGCCAGCAGCTTGCAGGGATGGGGCGAGCAGTACTTC.

This rearrangement joins TRBV7-9 to TRBJ2-7; TRBD2 agrees at 9 bases. There are 15 residues in the CDR3. V lost 3 bases, J lost 3 bases, and 6 bases stayed unmatched. Germline CDR1 SEHNR, CDR2 FQNEAQ (reference sequence). CDR3 in DNA: TGTGCCAGCAGCTTCGATAGCGGGAGCTTCTACGAGCAGTACTTC. Protein: CASSFDSGSFYEQYF.

The chain uses TRBV11-2 and TRBJ2-1; weak D call: TRBD1 (6 bases). This CDR3 has 14 residues. V was clipped by 1 base and J by 7 bases, with 11 bases between them. From germline, CDR1 is SGHAT and CDR2 FQNNGV. CDR3 in DNA: TGTGCCAGCAGCTTAGGGCCGAGGGGGAATGAGCAGTTCTTC. This codes for CASSLGPRGNEQFF.

The J gene is TRBJ2-5, the V gene TRBV18; TRBD1 aligns across 9 bases. The CDR3 is 15 residues long. The J segment lost 3 bases and the V segment lost 2 bases, leaving 4 bases of the junction unmatched. Germline lookup yields CDR1 KGHSH and CDR2 LQKENI. The CDR3 region is CASSPTGTGKETQYF. CDR3 in DNA: TGTGCCAGCTCACCAACCGGGACAGGGAAAGAGACCCAGTACTTC. Supplemented by reference TRBV18 and TRBJ2-5, the full variable domain reads NAGVMQNPRHLVRRRGQEARLRCSPMKGHSHVYWYRQLPEEGLKFMVYLQKENIIDESGMPKERFSAEFPKEGPSILRIQQVVRGDSAAYFCASSPTGTGKETQYFGPGTRLLVL.

The chain has TRBV9 and TRBJ2-1; D remains unclear. The germline V gene has CDR1 SGDLS and CDR2 YYNGEE. Trimming removed 0 bases from V and 7 bases from J, with 11 bases in between. CDR3 length: 14 residues. For the CDR3, the DNA is TGTGCCAGCAGCGTAGGGGCGAGTGGGAATGAGCAGTTCTTC. Translation: CASSVGASGNEQFF.

By frequency in the sample, this clone is large. This CDR3 is CASSILGRGPYQETQYF. The CDR3 region has the DNA TGTGCCAGTAGTATACTCGGCAGGGGGCCTTACCAAGAGACCCAGTACTTC. This sequence joins TRBV19 and TRBJ2-5; 8 positions agree with TRBD1. Germline trimming cut 2 bases from V and 0 bases from J; bases unmatched to any gene: 8. This CDR3 is 17 amino acids long. Germline assignment: CDR1 LNHDA and CDR2 SQIVND (reference sequence).

V and J are TRBV18 and TRBJ2-7; 11 bases are shared with TRBD2. After removal of 3 bases from V and 3 bases from J, the junction contained 1 base not matched to a gene. Per the germline V gene, CDR1 is KGHSH and CDR2 is LQKENI. This CDR3 has 14 residues. This CDR3 is CASSPGLADYEQYF. The DNA for the CDR3 is TGTGCCAGCTCACCGGGACTAGCGGACTACGAGCAGTACTTC.

This clone has a single count. J is TRBJ2-1 and V is TRBV7-9, with D unclear. CDR3 size: 14 residues. Germline V gives CDR1 SEHNR, CDR2 FQNEAQ (reference sequence). Trimming stripped 2 bases from V and 3 bases from J, with 8 bases between. The CDR3 nucleotides read TGTGCCAGCAGCTTACGAACATACTACAATGAGCAGTTCTTC. This encodes CASSLRTYYNEQFF. Variable domain in full (rest from reference TRBV7-9 and TRBJ2-1): DTGVSQNPRHKITKRGQNVTFRCDPISEHNRLYWYRQTLGQGPEFLTYFQNEAQLEKSRLLSDRFSAERPKGSFSTLEIQRTEQGDSAMYLCASSLRTYYNEQFFGPGTRLTVL.

The rearrangement uses TRBV6-1 and TRBJ2-7; maybe TRBD1 (5 bases). V was trimmed by 6 bases and J by 5 bases, leaving 14 bases between them. CDR3 length equals 13 residues. The V gene's germline CDR1 is MNHNS and CDR2 SASEGT. This CDR3 is CASRGPRSDEQYF. The DNA of the CDR3 is TGTGCCAGCAGGGGGCCTCGGTCGGACGAGCAGTACTTC.